The T cell receptor beta chain described here comes from a study of control samples from healthy donors and cancer patients. The protocol was immunoSEQ multiplex PCR, while the TCRdb copy is restricted to in-frame clones and leaves out a portion. The sample consists of about 250,000 clones, over 70% of them appearing once. There are 18 residues in the CDR3. Trimming stripped 4 bases from V and 2 bases from J, with 23 bases between. The germline V gene has CDR1 SGHRS and CDR2 YFSETQ. The TCR originated in a woman aged 60-70 years with lung cancer. V is TRBV5-1 and J is TRBJ2-3; possible D gene TRBD2, 5 bases. Sequencing input: PBMCs. CDR3 protein: CASSRGLWGAKNTDTQYF. As DNA, the CDR3 is TGCGCCAGCAGCCGAGGACTTTGGGGAGCGAAGAACACAGATACGCAGTATTTT.